A single sample gave rise to the 23 T cell receptor beta chains below, sequenced in a study of response to subunit inactivated influenza vaccine. From the RT-PCR reads, TCRdb called clonotypes with MiXCR, one entry per CDR3 protein. The profile covers 500,000 to 600,000 distinct CDR3 sequences, with 15% to 20% appearing a single time and 2.5% to 3.5% taken by the ten largest. The sequencing here drew on CD4+ T cells sorted from PBMCs, taken roughly 24 months after vaccination. The receptors were sampled from a man aged 50-75 years who received an inactivated influenza vaccine.

The V and J genes are TRBV28 and TRBJ2-1; 9 nucleotides agree with TRBD2. The CDR3 runs to 13 residues. The trim removed 10 bases at V and 3 bases at J, leaving 4 bases unmatched. Germline V gene lookup returns CDR1 MDHEN and CDR2 SYDVKM. The CDR3 region has the DNA TGTGCCACCCTAGCGGGGAACTACAATGAGCAGTTCTTC. Translated, it gives CATLAGNYNEQFF.

CDR3 in DNA: TGTGCCAGCAGCGTAGGACAGCTAACCTACGAGCAGTACTTC. Translating it yields CASSVGQLTYEQYF. V usage is TRBV9 and J usage is TRBJ2-7; D might be TRBD1 (5 bases). The CDR3 totals 14 residues. V shed 0 bases and J shed 2 bases, with 9 bases lying between them. CDR1 is SGDLS and CDR2 is YYNGEE in the germline V gene.

This clonotype occurred many times. This rearrangement joins TRBV4-2 to TRBJ2-3; the D gene is possibly TRBD1 (5 bases). CDR3 size: 16 residues. The V gene lost 5 bases and the J gene lost 0 bases, with 15 bases spanning the gap. Germline CDR1 LGHNA, CDR2 YNFKEQ. The CDR3: CASSTRQGTSTDTQYF. In DNA form, the CDR3 reads TGTGCCAGCAGCACCCGCCAGGGAACAAGCACAGATACGCAGTATTTT.

This sequence joins TRBV4-3 and TRBJ2-6, with D possibly being TRBD2 (5 bases). Trimming removed 0 bases at V and 14 bases at J, with 17 bases between. Germline CDR1 LGHNA, CDR2 YSLEER. The CDR3 runs to 15 residues. In DNA, the CDR3 is TGCGCCAGCAGCCAAGAAAACACCTATCCCGGGATCCTGACTTTC. It specifies CASSQENTYPGILTF.

This rearrangement joins TRBV5-1 to TRBJ2-7; D not certain. V was pared by 2 bases and J by 5 bases, with 8 bases between. This CDR3 has 12 residues. Germline V gene lookup returns CDR1 SGHRS and CDR2 YFSETQ. CDR3 protein: CASSFSGHEQYF. CDR3 coding DNA: TGCGCCAGCAGCTTCTCCGGGCACGAGCAGTACTTC.

This sequence joins TRBV7-8 and TRBJ1-2; perhaps TRBD1 as D (5 bases). CDR1 SGHVS and CDR2 FQNEAQ come from the germline V gene. The CDR3 spans 17 residues. V was clipped by 5 bases and J by 2 bases, with 21 bases between them. CDR3 sequence: CASSPILGRDRNYGYTF. The CDR3 nucleotides read TGTGCCAGCAGCCCAATCCTGGGAAGGGACCGCAACTATGGCTACACCTTC.

This clonotype showed up just a few times. The J gene is TRBJ2-1, the V gene TRBV12-3 or TRBV12-4; 7 nucleotides align to TRBD2. The CDR3 is 13 residues long. Unmatched junction bases numbered 7, after V lost 6 bases and J lost 8 bases. For the CDR3, the DNA is TGTGCCAGCAGCACCCGGGGGGTCCATGAGCAGTTCTTC. Translated: CASSTRGVHEQFF.

This clonotype was seen a handful of times. The chain recombines TRBV20-1 with TRBJ2-7; TRBD1 agrees at 8 bases. The V segment lost 4 bases and the J segment 5 bases; nucleotides outside the gene matches: 13. Germline CDR1 reads DFQATT; CDR2 reads SNEGSKA (reference sequence). The CDR3 covers 15 residues. In DNA form, the CDR3 reads TGCAGTGCTAAAAGGACAGGGCATCATTTGAACGAGCAGTACTTC. This gives the protein CSAKRTGHHLNEQYF.

This clonotype was detected a few times. This rearrangement joins TRBV9 to TRBJ1-3, with D hard to call. Trimming left V 0 bases short and J 8 bases short, with 9 bases between. The CDR3 length is 13 residues. Germline V gives CDR1 SGDLS, CDR2 YYNGEE. CDR3: CASSVGGVDTIYF. The CDR3 DNA reads as TGTGCCAGCAGCGTAGGGGGAGTGGACACCATATATTTT.

With regard to this clonotype: At one of its ends the junction is not consistent with the germline gene, which may arise from a read error. The chain couples TRBV7-8 to TRBJ1-2; 10 bases are shared with TRBD1. The germline CDR1 and CDR2 sequences are SGHVS and FQNEAQ. The CDR3 contains 17 residues. The CDR3 DNA reads as TGTGCCGGCAGCTTCATCCTGGGACAGGGGAAGGGGTATGGCTACACCTTC. It encodes CAGSFILGQGKGYGYTF.

This clonotype has more than one count but fewer than ten. The chain employs TRBV5-1 and TRBJ2-3, with D perhaps TRBD1 (5 bases). The V gene's germline CDR1 is SGHRS and CDR2 YFSETQ. The CDR3 is 15 residues long. The V end was cut by 0 bases, the J end by 0 bases, with 8 bases between. CDR3 protein: CASSLGQQSTDTQYF. CDR3 nucleotide sequence: TGCGCCAGCAGCTTGGGACAGCAAAGCACAGATACGCAGTATTTT.

V gene TRBV25-1 combines with J gene TRBJ1-1, with a tentative D call TRBD1 (6 bases). Germline CDR1 reads MGHDK; CDR2 reads SYGVNS. V was trimmed by 2 bases and J by 1 base, leaving 8 bases between them. The CDR3 sequence is 14 residues long. Written as DNA, the CDR3 is TGTGCCAGCAGTGAAGGACAGCCGAACACTGAAGCTTTCTTT. This gives the protein CASSEGQPNTEAFF.

The chain has TRBV5-6 and TRBJ2-5; TRBD1 or TRBD2 may be the D gene (5 bases each). CDR3 length: 14 residues. Per the germline V gene, CDR1 is SGHDT and CDR2 is YYEEEE. The ends were cut back, 2 bases at V and 4 bases at J, with 12 bases in the middle. CDR3 sequence (DNA): TGTGCCAGCAGCTTCTACGGGGCCCGAGAGACCCAGTACTTC. Translated: CASSFYGARETQYF.

This clonotype came up a few times. The chain recombines TRBV7-2 with TRBJ1-5; maybe TRBD1 (5 bases). In germline, CDR1 is SGHTA, CDR2 FQGNSA. With 1 base removed from V and 2 bases from J, the gap between germline ends came to 12 bases. This CDR3 contains 16 residues. DNA for the CDR3: TGTGCCAGCAGCTTAGTGGCAGGGAATGGCAATCAGCCCCAGCATTTT. Translating it yields CASSLVAGNGNQPQHF.

This clonotype was counted between two and nine times. The chain uses TRBV20-1 and TRBJ2-2; D may be TRBD1 (5 bases). V was shortened by 5 bases and J by 2 bases, with 15 bases between the two germline ends. The CDR3 has 15 residues. Germline V gene sequence: CDR1 DFQATT, CDR2 SNEGSKA (reference sequence). CDR3 in DNA: TGCAGTGCTGGCAATGGGCAGGGAAACACCGGGGAGCTGTTTTTT. This translates into CSAGNGQGNTGELFF.

This chain connects TRBV5-5 to TRBJ2-2, with D maybe TRBD2 (7 bases). The V end lost 4 bases, the J end lost 5 bases, and 15 bases lay between the germline ends. CDR1 is SGHKS, CDR2 YYEKEE, per germline (reference sequence). The CDR3 is 15 amino acids. The CDR3 region has the DNA TGTGCCAGCAGCCGCACCGGGGGGCAAACCGGGGAGCTGTTTTTT. Translating gives CASSRTGGQTGELFF.

This clonotype has at least ten counts. The DNA of the CDR3 is TGTGCCAGCAGTGGTCTTAGCACCGGGGAGCTGTTTTTT. As protein: CASSGLSTGELFF. This chain connects TRBV6-1 to TRBJ2-2; unclear D gene. Germline V gene lookup returns CDR1 MNHNS and CDR2 SASEGT. V lost 4 bases to trimming and J lost 4 bases, with 7 bases between them. The CDR3 spans 13 residues.

This clonotype was observed a handful of times. V usage is TRBV5-1 and J usage is TRBJ1-3, with 8 nucleotides matching TRBD1. This CDR3 is 17 amino acids long. The junction had 7 bases not matched to a gene; V was cut back by 1 base and J by 1 base. Germline lookup yields CDR1 SGHRS and CDR2 YFSETQ. CDR3 sequence: CASSLLTGDGSGNTIYF. CDR3 bases: TGCGCCAGCAGCTTGTTGACAGGGGATGGTTCTGGAAACACCATATATTTT.

V gene TRBV7-3 combines with J gene TRBJ2-5; 13 nucleotides align to TRBD2. The CDR3 covers 21 residues. Germline lookup yields CDR1 SGHTA and CDR2 FQGTGA. Trimming took 1 base from V and 0 from J; bases not matched to a gene: 14. The CDR3 loop is CASSLRIRTWTSGGNQETQYF. CDR3 DNA: TGTGCCAGCAGCTTAAGGATTCGTACTTGGACTAGCGGGGGTAACCAAGAGACCCAGTACTTC.

There are a few counts of this clonotype. The chain links TRBV11-2 to TRBJ2-2; D tentatively fits TRBD1 or TRBD2 (6 bases each). CDR3 length: 18 residues. The V gene's germline CDR1 is SGHAT and CDR2 FQNNGV. Trimming stripped 7 bases from V and 4 bases from J, with 25 bases between. The CDR3 spells CASTSVRGGPTGTGELFF. The CDR3, as DNA: TGTGCCAGCACCTCGGTGAGAGGGGGGCCGACGGGCACCGGGGAGCTGTTTTTT.

The genes are TRBV9 and TRBJ2-1; D is perhaps TRBD2 (6 bases). The germline CDR1 and CDR2 sequences are SGDLS and YYNGEE. V dropped 0 bases and J dropped 8 bases, with 12 bases sitting between them. The CDR3 consists of 14 residues. The CDR3 nucleotides are TGTGCCAGCAGCGTAGAAGCGGGTCGCGATGAGCAGTTCTTC. This sequence encodes CASSVEAGRDEQFF.

The chain is built from TRBV7-9 and TRBJ2-2; weak D call: TRBD1 (6 bases). Trimming pared 5 bases from V and 8 bases from J, leaving 12 bases between. CDR3 length: 13 amino acids. Germline CDR1 is SEHNR and CDR2 is FQNEAQ (reference sequence). CDR3 in DNA: TGTGCCAGCAGCAGCCGACAGGCAGGGGAGCTGTTTTTT. It specifies CASSSRQAGELFF.

This clonotype came up many times. The chain combines TRBV6-1 with TRBJ2-6; D might be TRBD1 (5 bases). This CDR3 region has 17 residues. V was trimmed by 6 bases and J by 1 base, leaving 16 bases between them. Germline V CDR1 and CDR2: MNHNS, SASEGT. As DNA, the CDR3 is TGTGCCAGCAGACAGGTCCCCGTGGCTTCTGGGGCCAACGTCCTGACTTTC. It is translated as CASRQVPVASGANVLTF.